This entry lists 22 T cell receptor beta chains sequenced from one sample in a study of molecular identifiers for immune sequencing clone quantification. TCRdb fed the PCR reads into MiXCR, producing one record per CDR3 protein. The data hold more than 450,000 distinct CDR3 sequences, with roughly a fifth observed a single time. Sequenced: naive CD8+ T cells from blood, with Jurkat cell RNA spiked in. The subset denotes: FACS-sorted CD8+CD4-CCR7+CD45RA+ naive T cells. The receptors were sampled from a human donor in good health. Some libraries in this study had Jurkat cell RNA spiked in.

CDR3: CASSYGTSTQPQHF. In DNA form, the CDR3 reads TGTGCCAGCAGTTACGGTACAAGCACCCAGCCCCAGCATTTT. The chain has TRBV6-5 and TRBJ1-5; D unclear. This CDR3 spans 14 amino acids. V was trimmed by 2 bases and J by 7 bases, leaving 12 bases between them. Germline V gives CDR1 MNHEY, CDR2 SVGAGI.

The table lists this clonotype with many counts. CDR3 nucleotides: TGTGCCAGTAGGACTCCGGACAAGAACACTGAAGCTTTCTTT. It yields the protein CASRTPDKNTEAFF. J is TRBJ1-1 and V is TRBV19; the D gene is possibly TRBD1 (5 bases). CDR1 and CDR2 from the germline V gene are LNHDA and SQIVND (reference sequence). This CDR3 is built from 14 residues. Deletions cut 6 bases from V and 1 base from J, with 12 bases between.

V is TRBV4-1 and J is TRBJ2-7; no definite D call. From germline, CDR1 is MGHRA and CDR2 YSYEKL. Trimming pared 3 bases from V and 5 bases from J, leaving 11 bases between. This CDR3 spans 13 amino acids. CDR3 sequence: CASSHFSEDEQYF. The CDR3, as DNA: TGCGCCAGCAGCCATTTCAGTGAGGACGAGCAGTACTTC.

The rearrangement links TRBV19 to TRBJ2-5; the match to TRBD2 covers 8 bases. CDR3 size: 19 residues. V trimming: 4 bases; J trimming: 4 bases; junction bases outside the gene matches: 20. Per germline, CDR1 LNHDA and CDR2 SQIVND (reference sequence). CDR3 loop: CASSRAPGLAGGYGETQYF. As DNA, the CDR3 is TGTGCCAGTAGTAGGGCCCCGGGACTGGCGGGGGGATACGGAGAGACCCAGTACTTC.

In its sample, this clonotype was seen many times. CDR3 coding DNA: TGTGCCAGCAGCCTCGTTGGGTTGGTAAGCACAGATACGCAGTATTTT. It is translated as CASSLVGLVSTDTQYF. This chain uses TRBV7-9 with TRBJ2-3; D not certain. The V and J ends lost 5 bases and 0 bases respectively, with 15 bases between them. Germline V gene lookup returns CDR1 SEHNR and CDR2 FQNEAQ (reference sequence). The CDR3 totals 16 residues. The variable domain in full, completed from reference TRBV7-9 and TRBJ2-3, reads DTGVSQNPRHKITKRGQNVTFRCDPISEHNRLYWYRQTLGQGPEFLTYFQNEAQLEKSRLLSDRFSAERPKGSFSTLEIQRTEQGDSAMYLCASSLVGLVSTDTQYFGPGTRLTVL.

The V and J genes are TRBV12-3 or TRBV12-4 and TRBJ1-1; D is undetermined. The V end was cut by 3 bases, the J end by 3 bases, with 8 bases between. The CDR3 extends over 13 amino acids. This CDR3 reads CASSFYYDTEAFF. The CDR3 DNA sequence: TGTGCCAGCAGTTTTTACTACGACACTGAAGCTTTCTTT.

This clonotype was counted ten times or more. CDR3 sequence reads: CASRPNPYEQYF. CDR3 in DNA: TGTGCCAGCAGGCCCAACCCCTACGAGCAGTACTTC. The genes are TRBV28 and TRBJ2-7; D is undetermined. Trimming removed 6 bases from V and 2 bases from J, with 8 bases in between. The CDR3 sequence is 12 residues long. Germline CDR1 MDHEN, CDR2 SYDVKM.

This clonotype has at least ten counts. V usage is TRBV12-3 or TRBV12-4 and J usage is TRBJ2-3; no reliable D call. The germline V and J ends were trimmed by 5 bases and 6 bases, with 15 bases remaining between them. CDR3 length: 14 amino acids. Here the CDR3 DNA reads TGTGCCAGCAGTCAGACTGGTCGCAGGGATACGCAGTATTTT. It translates to CASSQTGRRDTQYF.

This clonotype was detected ten times or more. This sequence joins TRBV19 and TRBJ2-7; 12 nucleotides agree with TRBD2. The CDR3 extends over 14 amino acids. V gave up 7 bases and J gave up 5 bases; unmatched junction bases: 6. Germline V gene lookup returns CDR1 LNHDA and CDR2 SQIVND (reference sequence). Written as DNA, the CDR3 is TGTGCCAGTAAGACTAGCGGGGGTGCTCACGAGCAGTACTTC. It yields the protein CASKTSGGAHEQYF.

J is TRBJ1-5 and V is TRBV7-2; unclear D gene. In germline, CDR1 is SGHTA, CDR2 FQGNSA. This CDR3 has 18 residues. Trimming pared 5 bases from V and 2 bases from J, leaving 22 bases between. The CDR3 coding sequence is TGTGCCAGCAGCCTCCTCTTAAAGGACGAGTTCGGCAATCAGCCCCAGCATTTT. As protein: CASSLLLKDEFGNQPQHF.

This chain connects TRBV12-3 or TRBV12-4 to TRBJ2-1; D possibly corresponds to TRBD2 (5 bases). The CDR3 is 12 residues long. The V end was cut by 4 bases, the J end by 9 bases, with 10 bases between. The CDR3 bases are TGTGCCAGCAGTTCGTTTGAGGGTGAGCAGTTCTTC. This translates into CASSSFEGEQFF.

The CDR3 region has the DNA TGTGCCACCAGTAGAGGGGACTCAGATTACAATGAGCAGTTCTTC. Its translation: CATSRGDSDYNEQFF. The chain combines TRBV24-1 with TRBJ2-1, with D perhaps matching TRBD2 (6 bases). Germline V lookup: CDR1 KGHDR, CDR2 SFDVKD. The CDR3 totals 15 residues. Trimming removed 6 bases at V and 4 bases at J, with 15 bases between.

This clonotype has more than one count but fewer than ten. The J gene is TRBJ2-2, the V gene TRBV19; D unclear. V lost 2 bases to trimming and J lost 1 base, with 8 bases between them. The CDR3 is 15 amino acids. Germline lookup yields CDR1 LNHDA and CDR2 SQIVND (reference sequence). CDR3 coding DNA: TGTGCCAGTAGTATAAGGCAGATGAACACCGGGGAGCTGTTTTTT. Protein: CASSIRQMNTGELFF.

This clonotype has only a few counts. V is TRBV12-3 or TRBV12-4 and J is TRBJ2-1; no firm D call. V lost 7 bases and J lost 3, with 16 bases in between. CDR3 length: 15 residues. The CDR3 protein is CASTPFGSSYNEQFF. CDR3 coding DNA: TGTGCCAGCACCCCATTCGGGTCCAGCTACAATGAGCAGTTCTTC.

The chain combines TRBV6-1 with TRBJ2-3; the match to TRBD2 covers 7 bases. CDR3 length: 15 residues. The junction had 4 bases not matched to a gene; V was cut back by 1 base and J by 3 bases. Germline V gene sequence: CDR1 MNHNS, CDR2 SASEGT. This chain's CDR3 is CASSEGGLPTDTQYF. The CDR3 DNA reads TGTGCCAGCAGTGAAGGGGGACTACCAACAGATACGCAGTATTTT.

This clonotype was observed at least ten times. The rearrangement uses TRBV7-9 and TRBJ2-7; 9 bases are a match to TRBD1. With 6 bases clipped from V and 2 bases from J, the junction kept 5 bases outside the gene matches. The germline CDR1 and CDR2 sequences are SEHNR and FQNEAQ (reference sequence). This CDR3 spans 14 amino acids. The chain's CDR3 is CASSTQGAAYEQYF. DNA of the CDR3: TGTGCCAGCAGTACACAGGGGGCAGCCTACGAGCAGTACTTC.

This clonotype was detected many times. The V and J genes are TRBV30 and TRBJ2-7; perhaps TRBD1 as D (5 bases). Trimming stripped 0 bases from V and 2 bases from J, with 14 bases between. The V gene's germline CDR1 is GTSNPN and CDR2 SVGIG (reference sequence). The CDR3 extends over 15 amino acids. CDR3 nucleotides: TGTGCCTGGAGTGTTTTTAGGGGTGCTACCTACGAGCAGTACTTC. As protein: CAWSVFRGATYEQYF.

This clonotype was seen repeatedly, ten times or more. This chain connects TRBV2 to TRBJ2-5; D not certain. This CDR3 contains 12 residues. Germline-derived CDR1 and CDR2 are SNHLY and FYNNEI. Between the trimmed V and J ends, which lost 7 bases and 4 bases, there was a span of 10 bases. CDR3 region: CASIGDLETQYF. Here the CDR3 DNA reads TGTGCCAGCATCGGTGATTTAGAGACCCAGTACTTC.

This rearrangement joins TRBV4-3 to TRBJ1-1; D is unresolved. In germline, CDR1 is LGHNA, CDR2 YSLEER. The CDR3 consists of 16 residues. The ends were cut back, 4 bases at V and 0 bases at J, with 15 bases in the middle. CDR3 region: CASSPTQMGMNTEAFF. CDR3 nucleotides: TGCGCCAGCAGCCCTACTCAAATGGGGATGAACACTGAAGCTTTCTTT.

In its sample, this clonotype was seen many times. V gene TRBV9 combines with J gene TRBJ1-3; D gene uncertain. The CDR3 contains 15 residues. Trimming took 0 bases from V and 2 from J, leaving 9 bases between them. Germline assignment: CDR1 SGDLS and CDR2 YYNGEE. CDR3 protein: CASSVAYSTGNTIYF. Written as DNA, the CDR3 is TGTGCCAGCAGCGTAGCTTACAGCACTGGAAACACCATATATTTT.

Details on this clonotype: A much more abundant neighbour one base away suggests this may be a read error. Given the absence of the conserved phenylalanine or tryptophan at the CDR3 end, a read error is likely. The V gene is TRBV20-1, the J gene TRBJ2-5; no clear D gene. CDR1 is DFQATT and CDR2 is SNEGSKA in the germline V gene (reference sequence). The CDR3 runs to 12 residues. The CDR3 loop is CSPLVLQETQYS. CDR3 nucleotide sequence: TGCAGCCCCCTGGTGCTCCAAGAGACCCAGTACTCC.

The V call is TRBV9, the J call TRBJ1-1, with TRBD1 as a possible D gene (6 bases). The germline CDR1 and CDR2 sequences are SGDLS and YYNGEE. The CDR3 is made up of 17 amino acids. Trimming took off 5 bases at V and 5 bases at J, with 25 bases between the two ends. DNA of the CDR3: TGTGCCAGCAGTAAGGGGGGAGGGGGGGCGCTAAATACTGAAGCTTTCTTT. Translation gives CASSKGGGGALNTEAFF.